The rows below give T cell receptor beta chains drawn from one sample of a study of cytomegalovirus exposure and HLA in healthy donors. Some clones are missing from TCRdb's copy, which holds only in-frame ones; the method was immunoSEQ multiplex PCR. The table shows about 140,000 clones, with roughly three quarters occurring only once. What was sequenced was PBMCs. All receptors come from a woman aged 40 to 50 in good health and CMV-seronegative. CDR3s include the opening cysteine and the closing phenylalanine or tryptophan. Each record gives: J gene, D gene, V gene, clone size, CDR3 DNA, CDR3 protein. A D gene is named only where the DNA matches it firmly. Expanded clones are given a class, and other clones once, few, many or no size at all.

J gene: TRBJ1-6
D gene: TRBD1
V gene: TRBV6-5
clone size: .
CDR3 DNA: TGTGCCAGCCGGGACAGTGCCTATAATTCACCCCTCCACTTT
CDR3 protein: CASRDSAYNSPLHF

J gene: TRBJ1-5
D gene: TRBD1
V gene: TRBV9
clone size: .
CDR3 DNA: TGTGCCAGCAGCGTAGGCACAGGGGGCTTCAATCAGCCCCAGCATTTT
CDR3 protein: CASSVGTGGFNQPQHF

J gene: TRBJ2-2
D gene: TRBD2
V gene: TRBV6-1
clone size: .
CDR3 DNA: TGTGCCAGCACTAGCGGGGGACCGAACACCGGGGAGCTGTTTTTT
CDR3 protein: CASTSGGPNTGELFF

J gene: TRBJ2-2
D gene: .
V gene: TRBV2
clone size: .
CDR3 DNA: TGTGCCACCTCTCGAACCGGGACCGGGGAGCTGTTTTTT
CDR3 protein: CATSRTGTGELFF

J gene: TRBJ2-3
D gene: TRBD1
V gene: TRBV11-3
clone size: .
CDR3 DNA: TGTGCCAGCAGCCGCTACCGACCGGGACAGGGGCAGGATACGCAGTATTTT
CDR3 protein: CASSRYRPGQGQDTQYF

J gene: TRBJ1-4
D gene: .
V gene: TRBV28
clone size: .
CDR3 DNA: TGTGCCAGCAGTTTGAGTTTAACTAATGAAAAACTGTTTTTT
CDR3 protein: CASSLSLTNEKLFF

J gene: TRBJ1-6
D gene: .
V gene: TRBV4-2
clone size: .
CDR3 DNA: TGTGCCAGCAGCCAAGTTGGGGAGCGGGGTATGGATTCACCCCTCCACTTT
CDR3 protein: CASSQVGERGMDSPLHF

J gene: TRBJ1-4
D gene: TRBD1
V gene: TRBV7-9
clone size: .
CDR3 DNA: TGTGCCAGCAGCTTCAGGACAGGGGGCGCGGCTGGCGGTGAAAAACTGTTTTTT
CDR3 protein: CASSFRTGGAAGGEKLFF

J gene: TRBJ2-3
D gene: TRBD2
V gene: TRBV6-5
clone size: .
CDR3 DNA: TGTGCCAGCAGACCCGGGACTAATCCTACAGATACGCAGTATTTT
CDR3 protein: CASRPGTNPTDTQYF

J gene: TRBJ1-2
D gene: .
V gene: TRBV29-1
clone size: .
CDR3 DNA: TGCAGCGTTGGACAAGACTATGGCTACACCTTC
CDR3 protein: CSVGQDYGYTF

J gene: TRBJ2-1
D gene: .
V gene: TRBV11-1
clone size: .
CDR3 DNA: TGTGCCAGCAGTAGAGTAGCGGACTCCTACAATGAGCAGTTCTTC
CDR3 protein: CASSRVADSYNEQFF

J gene: TRBJ2-3
D gene: .
V gene: TRBV7-8
clone size: once
CDR3 DNA: TGTGCCAGCAGCTTAGTAGGGGGAGCGGCAGATACGCAGTATTTT
CDR3 protein: CASSLVGGAADTQYF

J gene: TRBJ2-5
D gene: TRBD1
V gene: TRBV10-3
clone size: .
CDR3 DNA: TGTGCCATCAGTGACTCAGGGGGCGCAGAGACCCAGTACTTC
CDR3 protein: CAISDSGGAETQYF

J gene: TRBJ2-1
D gene: .
V gene: TRBV6-4
clone size: .
CDR3 DNA: TGTGCCAGCAGTGACTCCCCCCCGAATGAGCAGTTCTTC
CDR3 protein: CASSDSPPNEQFF

J gene: TRBJ2-6
D gene: .
V gene: TRBV5-1
clone size: .
CDR3 DNA: TGCGCCAGCAGGTTTGCTCTGATCGAGGCCAACGGCCTGACTTTC
CDR3 protein: CASRFALIEANGLTF

J gene: TRBJ1-2
D gene: .
V gene: TRBV7-9
clone size: .
CDR3 DNA: TGTTCCAGCAGCTTCCCCCTAATCCCGGTTACCCATGGCTACACCTTC
CDR3 protein: CSSSFPLIPVTHGYTF

J gene: TRBJ2-1
D gene: .
V gene: TRBV5-5
clone size: .
CDR3 DNA: TGTGCCAGCAGCTTGGACGGGTACGATGAGCAGTTCTTC
CDR3 protein: CASSLDGYDEQFF

J gene: TRBJ2-1
D gene: .
V gene: TRBV9
clone size: .
CDR3 DNA: TGTGCCAGCAGCGTAGGTAGCCCCAGCTCCTACAATGAGCAGTTCTTC
CDR3 protein: CASSVGSPSSYNEQFF

J gene: TRBJ2-2
D gene: TRBD1
V gene: TRBV19
clone size: .
CDR3 DNA: TGTGCCAGTAGTATTCGACAGGGGGCCGGCACCGGGGAGCTGTTTTTT
CDR3 protein: CASSIRQGAGTGELFF

J gene: TRBJ2-7
D gene: TRBD1
V gene: TRBV4-3
clone size: .
CDR3 DNA: TGCGCCAGCAGCCAAGAGGGACAGGGCACGTACGAGCAGTACTTC
CDR3 protein: CASSQEGQGTYEQYF

J gene: TRBJ2-2
D gene: TRBD2
V gene: TRBV19
clone size: once
CDR3 DNA: TGTGCCAGTATGGGACTAGAGTACGGGGAGCTGTTTTTT
CDR3 protein: CASMGLEYGELFF

J gene: TRBJ2-3
D gene: TRBD1
V gene: TRBV5-6
clone size: few
CDR3 DNA: TGTGCCAGCACCCTCGACAGGGGAAACACAGATACGCAGTATTTT
CDR3 protein: CASTLDRGNTDTQYF

J gene: TRBJ1-6
D gene: .
V gene: TRBV27
clone size: .
CDR3 DNA: TGTGCCACCCGAAAACTGATTATTAATTCACCCCTCCACTTT
CDR3 protein: CATRKLIINSPLHF

J gene: TRBJ1-1
D gene: .
V gene: TRBV11-2
clone size: .
CDR3 DNA: TGTGCCAGCAGCTCATCGACAGGTCGGAACACTGAAGCTTTCTTT
CDR3 protein: CASSSSTGRNTEAFF

J gene: TRBJ1-1
D gene: .
V gene: TRBV15
clone size: .
CDR3 DNA: TGTGCCACCAGCAGAGATTTCGGACAACCGAACACTGAAGCTTTCTTT
CDR3 protein: CATSRDFGQPNTEAFF

J gene: TRBJ2-5
D gene: .
V gene: TRBV7-2
clone size: few
CDR3 DNA: TGTGCCAGCAGCTCCCGAAGGGGCCAAGAGACCCAGTACTTC
CDR3 protein: CASSSRRGQETQYF

J gene: TRBJ1-1
D gene: .
V gene: TRBV27
clone size: .
CDR3 DNA: TGTGCCAGCAGTTTACAAGCGGCGAACACTGAAGCTTTCTTT
CDR3 protein: CASSLQAANTEAFF

J gene: TRBJ1-2
D gene: .
V gene: TRBV18
clone size: few
CDR3 DNA: TGTGCCAGCTCACCAGATCCGGGACAAGGCGTATGGAACTATGGCTACACCTTC
CDR3 protein: CASSPDPGQGVWNYGYTF

J gene: TRBJ1-1
D gene: .
V gene: TRBV7-2
clone size: once
CDR3 DNA: TGTGCCAGCACCCGGACAGTTGAAGCTTTCTTT
CDR3 protein: CASTRTVEAFF

J gene: TRBJ1-5
D gene: TRBD1
V gene: TRBV6-6
clone size: .
CDR3 DNA: TGTGCCAGCACCTATACAGGGGGCGCGAATCAGCCCCAGCATTTT
CDR3 protein: CASTYTGGANQPQHF

J gene: TRBJ2-7
D gene: TRBD2
V gene: TRBV11-2
clone size: few
CDR3 DNA: TGTGCCAGCGAACTGAGCTCCGGGACTAGAATGTACGAGCAGTACTTC
CDR3 protein: CASELSSGTRMYEQYF

J gene: TRBJ2-7
D gene: TRBD1
V gene: TRBV6-5
clone size: .
CDR3 DNA: TGTGCCAGCAGTTACTCGGACAGGGCAACCTACGAGCAGTACTTC
CDR3 protein: CASSYSDRATYEQYF

J gene: TRBJ2-7
D gene: TRBD2
V gene: TRBV28
clone size: .
CDR3 DNA: TGTGCCAGCAGTTTATTAGTTAGCGGGAGAGGCGAGCAGTACTTC
CDR3 protein: CASSLLVSGRGEQYF